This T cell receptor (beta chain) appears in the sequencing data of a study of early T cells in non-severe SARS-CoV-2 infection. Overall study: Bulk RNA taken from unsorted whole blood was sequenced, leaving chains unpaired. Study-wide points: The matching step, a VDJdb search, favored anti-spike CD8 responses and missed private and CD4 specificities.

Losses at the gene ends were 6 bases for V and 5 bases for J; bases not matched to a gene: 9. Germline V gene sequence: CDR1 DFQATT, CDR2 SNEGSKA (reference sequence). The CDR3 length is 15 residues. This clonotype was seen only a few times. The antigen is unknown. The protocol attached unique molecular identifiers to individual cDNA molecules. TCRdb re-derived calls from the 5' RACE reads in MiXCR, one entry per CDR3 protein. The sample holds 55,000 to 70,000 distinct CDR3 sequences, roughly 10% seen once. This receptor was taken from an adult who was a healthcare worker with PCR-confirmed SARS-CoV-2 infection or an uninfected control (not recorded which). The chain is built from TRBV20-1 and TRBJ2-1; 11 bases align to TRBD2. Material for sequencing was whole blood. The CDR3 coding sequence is TGCAGTGCAATTCACCCGGGACTAGCGGACAATGAGCAGTTCTTC. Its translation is CSAIHPGLADNEQFF.